Here is one T cell receptor beta chain with its context. The count of this clone is one. No cognate antigen has been identified for it. It has no much larger one-base neighbor in the sample; base qualities were not kept. Participants in the prospective study were aged roughly 18 to 90 years, lived in 20 to 25 United States geographic areas, and enrolled through a virtual design. In the prospective study, cohorts were assigned on the basis of participant-reported clinical history obtained from a screening survey and a study questionnaire. Exposed participants were defined as having been in contact with someone with a PCR-confirmed or clinician-diagnosed COVID-19 case within 2 weeks of study entry. In the prospective study, mobile phlebotomists collected whole blood, serum and a nasopharyngeal or oropharyngeal swab from each participant. Prospective study participants could optionally give additional blood draws and questionnaires over a 2-month period. Prospective study blood samples were shipped either frozen or at room temperature before DNA extraction.

TCRbeta CDR3 regions were amplified from genomic DNA by means of the immunoSEQ Assay, a bias-controlled multiplex PCR. The original pipeline was this. Nucleated cell counts per sample were estimated from amplification of reference gene primers within the assay. To quantify the absolute abundance of each unique TCRbeta CDR3 rearrangement, sequence reads were collapsed and filtered. For each sample, productive Simpson clonality was calculated by taking the square root of Simpson's diversity index across productive rearrangements. TCRdb holds this immuneACCESS table with in-frame rearrangements only. Some clones are missing; in checked studies, unresolved V genes explain under half, and the rest has no known cause. V, J and clone size reflect that table, while D and trimming were determined from the DNA. This sample lists approximately 300,000 clones; about 85% were detected once. The ten largest account for 1.5% to 2% of the sample.

This specimen belongs to a study of blood T cell repertoires in COVID-19 (dated by TCRdb to about 2020). Background on the whole study: Samples covering the acute and convalescent phases of COVID-19 were provided by collaborators in the United States, Italy and Spain. The prospective study material was composed of cDNA or gDNA derived from T cells, B-cell-depleted T cells, or PBMCs. The dataset comprised deeply sampled blood TCRbeta repertoires from subjects exposed to, actively infected with, or recovered from COVID-19. The repertoires were released in a freely available public database intended as a resource for research on the immune response to SARS-CoV-2. The samples were drawn from the first 160 participants of the ongoing ImmuneRACE study and from more than 1,000 subjects provided by 6 global collaborators. A de-identified subject ID, COVID-19 status, age in years and sex were almost always included in the sample metadata. Where HLA class I and class II types were available, the types were taken from metadata supplied by the sample provider, not from assay-based typing.

The full study reports these points: The amount of clinical and demographic metadata varied by source and participant and was provided uncurated.

The source is a woman aged 25 to 45 who had been exposed to COVID-19. The specimen sequenced was PBMCs or T cells enriched from blood (not recorded which).

The CDR3 region reads CASSPLVGGTDTQYF. The sequence in DNA is TGTGCCAGCAGTCCCCTAGTAGGAGGCACAGATACGCAGTATTTT. Recombination connected TRBV27 to TRBJ2-3, with the D gene too uncertain to name. The CDR3 starts with the cysteine, ends with the phenylalanine, and has 15 residues. Just CDR3 DNA is preserved here, 45 bases in frame from base 1. CDR1 MNHEY and CDR2 SMNVEV were looked up in the germline V gene (reference sequence). V loses 5 bases of germline sequence and J loses 1 base, and the interval between the two ends is 13 bases.